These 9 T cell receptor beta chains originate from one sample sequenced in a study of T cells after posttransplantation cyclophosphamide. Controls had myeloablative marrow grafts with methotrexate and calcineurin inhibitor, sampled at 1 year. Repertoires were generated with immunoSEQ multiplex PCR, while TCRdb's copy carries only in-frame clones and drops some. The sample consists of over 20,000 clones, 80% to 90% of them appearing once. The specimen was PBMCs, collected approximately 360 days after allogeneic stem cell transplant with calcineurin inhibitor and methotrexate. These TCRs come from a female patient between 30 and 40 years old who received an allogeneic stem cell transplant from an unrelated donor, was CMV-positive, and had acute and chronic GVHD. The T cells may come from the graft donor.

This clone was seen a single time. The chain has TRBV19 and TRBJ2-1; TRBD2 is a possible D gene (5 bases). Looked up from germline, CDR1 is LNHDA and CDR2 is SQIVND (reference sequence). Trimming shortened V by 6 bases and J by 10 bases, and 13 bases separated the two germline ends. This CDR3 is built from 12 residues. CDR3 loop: CASSLLAGEQFF. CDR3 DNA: TGTGCCAGTAGCCTCCTAGCTGGGGAGCAGTTCTTC.

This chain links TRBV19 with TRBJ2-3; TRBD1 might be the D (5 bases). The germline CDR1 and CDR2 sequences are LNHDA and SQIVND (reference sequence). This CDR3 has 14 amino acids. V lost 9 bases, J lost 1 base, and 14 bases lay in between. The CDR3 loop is CASEALGRTDTQYF. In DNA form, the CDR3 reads TGTGCCAGCGAAGCTTTGGGGCGCACAGATACGCAGTATTTT.

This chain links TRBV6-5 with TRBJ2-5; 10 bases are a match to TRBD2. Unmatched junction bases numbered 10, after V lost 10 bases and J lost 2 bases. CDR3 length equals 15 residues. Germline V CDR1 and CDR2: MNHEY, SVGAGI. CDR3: CAIGTSARVQETQYF. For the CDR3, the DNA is TGTGCCATCGGGACTAGCGCCCGAGTTCAAGAGACCCAGTACTTC.

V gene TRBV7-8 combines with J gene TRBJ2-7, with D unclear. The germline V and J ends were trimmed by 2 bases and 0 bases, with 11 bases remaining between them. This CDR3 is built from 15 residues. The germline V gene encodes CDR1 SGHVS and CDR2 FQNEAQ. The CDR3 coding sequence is TGTGCCAGCAGCTTATCGGTAGCCTACTCCTACGAGCAGTACTTC. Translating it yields CASSLSVAYSYEQYF.

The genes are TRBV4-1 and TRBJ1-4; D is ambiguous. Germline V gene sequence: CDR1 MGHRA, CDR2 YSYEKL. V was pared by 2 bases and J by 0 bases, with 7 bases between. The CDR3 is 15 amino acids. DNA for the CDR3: TGCGCCAGCAGCCAATCTCAGTCAACTAATGAAAAACTGTTTTTT. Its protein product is CASSQSQSTNEKLFF.

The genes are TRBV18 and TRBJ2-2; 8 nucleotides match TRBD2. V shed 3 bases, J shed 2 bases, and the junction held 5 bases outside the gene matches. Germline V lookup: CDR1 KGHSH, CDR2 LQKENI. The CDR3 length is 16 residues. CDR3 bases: TGTGCCAGCTCACCCACCCGGGGGGGAAACACCGGGGAGCTGTTTTTT. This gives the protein CASSPTRGGNTGELFF. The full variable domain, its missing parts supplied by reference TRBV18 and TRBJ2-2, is NAGVMQNPRHLVRRRGQEARLRCSPMKGHSHVYWYRQLPEEGLKFMVYLQKENIIDESGMPKERFSAEFPKEGPSILRIQQVVRGDSAAYFCASSPTRGGNTGELFFGEGSRLTVL.

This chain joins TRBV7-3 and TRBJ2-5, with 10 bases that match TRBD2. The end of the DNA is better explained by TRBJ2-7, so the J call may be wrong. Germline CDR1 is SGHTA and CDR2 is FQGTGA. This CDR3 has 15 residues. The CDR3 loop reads CASSLASGSGYEQYF. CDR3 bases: TGTGCCAGCAGCTTAGCTAGCGGGAGCGGGTACGAGCAGTACTTC.

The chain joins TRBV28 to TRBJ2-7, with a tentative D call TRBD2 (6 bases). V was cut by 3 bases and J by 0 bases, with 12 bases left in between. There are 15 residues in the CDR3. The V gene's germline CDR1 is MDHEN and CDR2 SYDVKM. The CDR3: CASSFISGSSYEQYF. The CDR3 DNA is TGTGCCAGCAGTTTTATTAGCGGTAGCTCCTACGAGCAGTACTTC.

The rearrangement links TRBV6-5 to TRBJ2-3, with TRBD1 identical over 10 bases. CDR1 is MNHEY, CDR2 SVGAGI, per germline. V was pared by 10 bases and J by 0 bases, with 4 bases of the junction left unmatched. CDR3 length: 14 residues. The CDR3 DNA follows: TGTGCCACGACAGGGGGCCGGAGCACAGATACGCAGTATTTT. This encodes CATTGGRSTDTQYF.